The 6 T cell receptor beta chains below all came from one sample that was sequenced in a study of T cell repertoires in cytomegalovirus infection. The antigens these receptors bind are not known. TCRdb used MiXCR to reprocess the reads, holding one entry per CDR3 protein. The table shows a few hundred thousand distinct CDR3 sequences, with over 35% occurring only once. The starting material was cultured PBMCs, obtained from culture after CMV antigen stimulation. The receptor set was obtained from a human donor in good health (CMV status not recorded). Some clones in this sample may be carry-over from other donors' samples.

The genes are TRBV7-2 and TRBJ2-7; 9 bases match TRBD1. CDR3 size: 15 residues. CDR1 and CDR2 (germline): SGHTA, FQGNSA. Trimming at V came to 5 bases and at J to 4 bases, leaving 9 bases not matched to a gene. In DNA, the CDR3 is TGTGCCAGCAGCCATTCCGGACAGGGGAGATACGAGCAGTACTTC. It is translated as CASSHSGQGRYEQYF.

V and J are TRBV19 and TRBJ2-1; 12 bases line up with TRBD2. The CDR3 has 13 amino acids. J was trimmed by 13 bases and V by 7 bases; bases with no gene match: 8. CDR1 LNHDA and CDR2 SQIVND come from the germline V gene (reference sequence). CDR3 sequence reads: CASIVLAGGGQFF. The CDR3 nucleotides read TGTGCCAGTATAGTGCTAGCGGGAGGGGGTCAGTTCTTC.

This clonotype turned up a few times. The V call is TRBV7-8, the J call TRBJ1-5; D unresolved. This CDR3 region has 15 residues. The V end was cut by 1 base, the J end by 7 bases, with 14 bases between. CDR1 is SGHVS, CDR2 FQNEAQ, per germline. Here the CDR3 reads CASSLVGQTQQPQHF. The CDR3 DNA is TGTGCCAGCAGCTTAGTGGGCCAAACCCAACAGCCCCAGCATTTT.

The chain joins TRBV10-3 to TRBJ1-2; the match to TRBD1 covers 10 bases. CDR1 ENHRY and CDR2 SYGVKD come from the germline V gene. V dropped 6 bases and J dropped 1; count of bases not matched to a gene: 11. CDR3 size: 17 residues. In nucleotides, the CDR3 is TGTGCCATCAGGCTCTCCGGGACAGGGGATTTTAACTATGGCTACACCTTC. As protein: CAIRLSGTGDFNYGYTF.

The chain recombines TRBV12-5 with TRBJ2-1; 8 bases map to TRBD1. Looked up from germline, CDR1 is LGHNT and CDR2 is FRNRAP. The V gene end was trimmed by 4 bases and the J gene end by 5 bases; junction bases not matched to a gene: 4. This CDR3 is built from 14 residues. CDR3 protein: CASGSGGPNNEQFF. As DNA, the CDR3 is TGTGCTAGTGGTTCAGGGGGCCCCAACAATGAGCAGTTCTTC.

This sequence joins TRBV11-2 and TRBJ2-1; 12 bases map to TRBD2. CDR3 length equals 18 residues. Trimming at V came to 4 bases and at J to 7 bases, leaving 14 bases not matched to a gene. CDR1 is SGHAT, CDR2 FQNNGV, per germline. The CDR3 spells CASSSPTSGRQYGNEQFF. The CDR3, as DNA: TGTGCCAGCAGCTCACCGACTAGCGGGAGACAGTATGGGAATGAGCAGTTCTTC.